The T cell receptor beta chain under discussion was sequenced for a study of T cells in tumors and immune-related adverse events (dated by TCRdb to the early 2020s). Worth noting for this clone: Its antigen target is currently unknown. There are no base qualities to consult, and no much larger clone falls within one base.

Interpreted using the paper, the treatment or condition label stands for: nivolumab (PD-1 blockade) given before sampling. The DNeasy Blood and Tissue Kit was used to extract DNA from formalin-fixed paraffin-embedded specimens. At the junction V is shortened by 3 bases and J by 12 bases; bases outside the gene matches: 3. Including cysteine and phenylalanine, the CDR3 has 11 amino acids. Only the CDR3 region is kept as DNA, spanning 33 bases read in frame from base 1. Using the immunoSEQ assay, the TCR beta locus was amplified and sequenced, producing bulk TCR Vbeta CDR3 data. The source study handled its data this way. Non-productive CDR3s, sequences shorter than 7 amino acids, and those not starting with C or ending with F/W were excluded. Analysis was restricted to specimens with at least 1000 reads, and clonotypes were defined at the amino acid level. Clonality was calculated as 1 minus Pielou's evenness. To equalize library sizes, abundance-weighted random subsampling with replacement was performed 100 times so that 95% confidence intervals could be reported. Repertoire overlap was quantified with the Morisita overlap index, and the top 40 clones per specimen were checked for overlap with the irAE. TCRdb obtained this table from immuneACCESS and retained in-frame rearrangements with V and J assigned. These tables miss some clones; where compared with another copy, unresolved V genes account for less than half of the shortfall, and the remainder is unexplained. V and J calls and clone size are as listed in that table; D and trimming were resolved from the DNA. The sample table lists more than 10,000 clones, less than 95% of them with a count of one. Around 1.6% of the sample is in the top ten clones.

The source material was lymph node tissue, sampled from a patient treated with anti-PD-1 therapy. The TCR sequence derives from a female donor with metastatic renal cell carcinoma. The V gene is TRBV5-3 and the J gene is TRBJ2-1, with 7 bases in between that match TRBD2. TRBV5-3 is identified as an open reading frame with a role that is uncertain. The DNA sequence is given as TGTGCCAGAAGCTCTGGACTAGGGCAGTTCTTC. Its protein is CARSSGLGQFF.